A selection of T cell receptor beta chains follows, all from one sample in a study of T cell responses to AZD1222 COVID-19 vaccine. Clones were read by immunoSEQ multiplex PCR, and TCRdb kept only the in-frame ones, dropping some. This table has 150,000 or so clones, 90% appearing once. This specimen was peripheral blood, taken on day 0 of AZD1222 vaccination. All receptors derive from an adult in good health. Both conserved end residues are trimmed from each CDR3. Fields, in order: CDR3 protein, D gene, J gene, V gene. D genes are given only for firm matches.

CDR3aa: ASKIQETQY
d_gene: .
j_gene: TRBJ2-5
v_gene: TRBV28

CDR3aa: ASSLNTGEQETQY
d_gene: TRBD1
j_gene: TRBJ2-5
v_gene: TRBV7-3

CDR3aa: ASSSDPTEAF
d_gene: .
j_gene: TRBJ1-1
v_gene: TRBV18

CDR3aa: ASSGLAGGLTDTQY
d_gene: TRBD2
j_gene: TRBJ2-3
v_gene: TRBV5-5

CDR3aa: ASSLSERGQTGNQPQH
d_gene: .
j_gene: TRBJ1-5
v_gene: TRBV11-3

CDR3aa: ASSTGLVEGNTIY
d_gene: .
j_gene: TRBJ1-3
v_gene: TRBV4-3

CDR3aa: ASSSDLTGGYSNQPQH
d_gene: TRBD1
j_gene: TRBJ1-5
v_gene: TRBV6-2/TRBV6-3

CDR3aa: ASSGTGGNQPQH
d_gene: TRBD1
j_gene: TRBJ1-5
v_gene: TRBV10-2

CDR3aa: ASSSDRVSYEQY
d_gene: TRBD1
j_gene: TRBJ2-7
v_gene: TRBV27

CDR3aa: ASSPGQGVDTQY
d_gene: TRBD1
j_gene: TRBJ2-3
v_gene: TRBV7-2

CDR3aa: ASNYGTDYGYT
d_gene: TRBD1
j_gene: TRBJ1-2
v_gene: TRBV6-5

CDR3aa: ASSVGTSGGVDTQY
d_gene: TRBD2
j_gene: TRBJ2-3
v_gene: TRBV9

CDR3aa: SVGIFNEQF
d_gene: .
j_gene: TRBJ2-1
v_gene: TRBV20-1

CDR3aa: ASSTTSGGANEQF
d_gene: TRBD2
j_gene: TRBJ2-1
v_gene: TRBV28

CDR3aa: ASSVTPFSTGRYGYT
d_gene: .
j_gene: TRBJ1-2
v_gene: TRBV5-1

CDR3aa: ASRDSGGGRTGELF
d_gene: TRBD2
j_gene: TRBJ2-2
v_gene: TRBV6-4

CDR3aa: ASTRQGNSNQPQH
d_gene: TRBD1
j_gene: TRBJ1-5
v_gene: TRBV6-6

CDR3aa: SRQENTEAF
d_gene: .
j_gene: TRBJ1-1
v_gene: TRBV20-1

CDR3aa: ASSTGGWNAYEQF
d_gene: .
j_gene: TRBJ2-1
v_gene: TRBV2

CDR3aa: ASSPLSQGSGYT
d_gene: .
j_gene: TRBJ1-2
v_gene: TRBV18

CDR3aa: ASSYGAGQQYNEQF
d_gene: .
j_gene: TRBJ2-1
v_gene: TRBV6-5

CDR3aa: ASSVLAAARGDTQY
d_gene: TRBD2
j_gene: TRBJ2-3
v_gene: TRBV9

CDR3aa: ASSASSAEAF
d_gene: .
j_gene: TRBJ1-1
v_gene: TRBV14

CDR3aa: SVEATDRPYGYT
d_gene: .
j_gene: TRBJ1-2
v_gene: TRBV29-1

CDR3aa: ASRRGTAQTTNEKLF
d_gene: TRBD1
j_gene: TRBJ1-4
v_gene: TRBV6-6

CDR3aa: ASSIKGSVDGYT
d_gene: .
j_gene: TRBJ1-2
v_gene: TRBV19

CDR3aa: AISEQRTGEETQY
d_gene: TRBD1
j_gene: TRBJ2-5
v_gene: TRBV10-3

CDR3aa: SASQDTEAF
d_gene: .
j_gene: TRBJ1-1
v_gene: TRBV20-1

CDR3aa: ASSLAGGFFPLH
d_gene: .
j_gene: TRBJ1-6
v_gene: TRBV7-2

CDR3aa: ASSQGLLGGGYETQY
d_gene: TRBD2
j_gene: TRBJ2-5
v_gene: TRBV3-1/TRBV3-2

CDR3aa: ASSYRDGFMNTEAF
d_gene: .
j_gene: TRBJ1-1
v_gene: TRBV7-2

CDR3aa: ASSEVFNRGYGYT
d_gene: TRBD1
j_gene: TRBJ1-2
v_gene: TRBV6-1

CDR3aa: ASSSGPNQPQH
d_gene: .
j_gene: TRBJ1-5
v_gene: TRBV7-8

CDR3aa: ASSPQSSGVTQPQH
d_gene: .
j_gene: TRBJ1-5
v_gene: TRBV27

CDR3aa: AITPGVDQPQH
d_gene: .
j_gene: TRBJ1-5
v_gene: TRBV10-3

CDR3aa: ASSHAAGGKAGELF
d_gene: TRBD2
j_gene: TRBJ2-2
v_gene: TRBV28

CDR3aa: ASSEPYRSYEQY
d_gene: .
j_gene: TRBJ2-7
v_gene: TRBV6-1

CDR3aa: ASSPSGWYQRLTYEQY
d_gene: .
j_gene: TRBJ2-7
v_gene: TRBV28

CDR3aa: ASSQEPAENYEQY
d_gene: .
j_gene: TRBJ2-7
v_gene: TRBV3-1/TRBV3-2

CDR3aa: ASSLWDSQNTEAF
d_gene: TRBD1
j_gene: TRBJ1-1
v_gene: TRBV9

CDR3aa: ASSRSRGVGETQY
d_gene: TRBD2
j_gene: TRBJ2-5
v_gene: TRBV11-3

CDR3aa: ASSSGTSGPYEQY
d_gene: TRBD2
j_gene: TRBJ2-7
v_gene: TRBV6-5